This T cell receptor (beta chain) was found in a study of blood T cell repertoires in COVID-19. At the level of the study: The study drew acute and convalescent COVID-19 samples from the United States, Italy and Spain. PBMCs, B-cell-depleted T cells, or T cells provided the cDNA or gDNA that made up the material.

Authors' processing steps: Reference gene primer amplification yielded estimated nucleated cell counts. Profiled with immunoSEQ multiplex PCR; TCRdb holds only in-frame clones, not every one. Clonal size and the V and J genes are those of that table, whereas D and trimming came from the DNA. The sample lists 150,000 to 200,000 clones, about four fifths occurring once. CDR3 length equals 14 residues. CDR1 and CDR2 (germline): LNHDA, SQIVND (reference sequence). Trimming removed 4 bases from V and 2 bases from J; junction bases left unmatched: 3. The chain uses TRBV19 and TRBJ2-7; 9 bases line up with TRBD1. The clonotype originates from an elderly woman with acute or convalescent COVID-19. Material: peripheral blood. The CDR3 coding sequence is TGTGCCAGTAGTAGGGACAGGGCAACCTACGAGCAGTACTTC. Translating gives CASSRDRATYEQYF.